Below, one TCR beta chain is given with its context. This sample is part of a study of T cell responses to AZD1222 COVID-19 vaccine. The method was immunoSEQ multiplex PCR; TCRdb's version includes in-frame clones alone and lacks a portion of them. This sample has about 110,000 clones, with around 83% found just once. This CDR3 contains 16 residues. V was trimmed by 0 bases and J by 4 bases, leaving 14 bases between them. From germline, CDR1 is SGHNT and CDR2 YYREEE (reference sequence). V and J are TRBV5-4 and TRBJ1-5; D is possibly TRBD1 (5 bases). The specimen comprised peripheral blood, sampled on day 0 of AZD1222 vaccination. This clonotype originated in an adult in good health. The CDR3 DNA follows: TGTGCCAGCAGCTTGGCCCCAGGGAATAATAATCAGCCCCAGCATTTT. Protein: CASSLAPGNNNQPQHF.